This T cell receptor beta chain was recorded in a study of vaccination and CD4 T cells after COVID-19. Turning to the study itself: Convalescent patients gave post-COVID blood a median roughly 96 days post-diagnosis, range 35 to 161. Post-vaccination samples were procured at a median of roughly 76 days following dose two (range 14 to 241).

Germline V gives CDR1 MDHEN, CDR2 SYDVKM. This CDR3 spans 13 amino acids. V dropped 11 bases and J dropped 4 bases, with 17 bases sitting between them. Treatment meaning: roughly 10-day PBMC culture with coronavirus spike peptide pools or control peptides (ViraFEST assay). At both days 3 and 7, half the medium was replaced with fresh IL-2 medium. A remark on this clonotype: Its cognate antigen is unknown.

Cultured CD4+ T cell DNA underwent sequencing with the Oncomine TCR Beta short-read assay. TCRdb re-analysed the PCR reads in MiXCR, keeping a single row per CDR3 protein. In the table there are some 10,000 distinct CDR3 sequences, around 58% of which are singletons. The chain carries TRBV28 and TRBJ1-2; perhaps TRBD1 as D (5 bases). The sample comprised CD4+ T cells from blood, cultured in vitro. The sequence was obtained from a human donor who had recovered from COVID-19. CDR3 sequence (DNA): TGTGCCGCCCACCAACAGGAGAGCTATGGCTACACCTTC. Protein product: CAAHQQESYGYTF.